This entry lists 30 T cell receptor beta chains sequenced from one sample in a study of beta chain features in type 1 diabetes. What was sequenced were expressed TCRB transcripts, since all of the isolated RNA had been reverse transcribed. The repertoire was sequenced with immunoSEQ multiplex PCR; TCRdb's copy has only in-frame clones and lacks some. The sample consists of 680,000 or so clones, around a sixth of them appearing once. The source material was naive CD4+ T cells from blood. The receptors here all came from a man younger than 35 in good health.

CDR3 nucleotide sequence: TGTGCCTGGAGCGAAGGGAGGTATAATTCACCCCTCCACTTT. As protein: CAWSEGRYNSPLHF. This chain connects TRBV30 to TRBJ1-6; no firm D call. This CDR3 is 14 amino acids long. The V end was cut by 3 bases, the J end by 4 bases, with 10 bases between. Germline CDR1 GTSNPN, CDR2 SVGIG (reference sequence).

The V call is TRBV7-9, the J call TRBJ1-4; D gene uncertain. V was trimmed by 5 bases and J by 8 bases, leaving 18 bases between them. The CDR3 has 15 residues. The germline V gene has CDR1 SEHNR and CDR2 FQNEAQ (reference sequence). For the CDR3, the DNA is TGTGCCAGCAGCCGTACCGCAGTGAACGGGGAAAAACTGTTTTTT. It translates to CASSRTAVNGEKLFF. Variable domain in full (rest from reference TRBV7-9 and TRBJ1-4): DTGVSQNPRHKITKRGQNVTFRCDPISEHNRLYWYRQTLGQGPEFLTYFQNEAQLEKSRLLSDRFSAERPKGSFSTLEIQRTEQGDSAMYLCASSRTAVNGEKLFFGSGTQLSVL.

V is TRBV5-4 and J is TRBJ2-7, with TRBD1 matching over 9 bases. In germline, CDR1 is SGHNT, CDR2 YYREEE (reference sequence). V gave up 3 bases and J gave up 7 bases; unmatched junction bases: 8. This CDR3 comprises 14 residues. The DNA for the CDR3 is TGTGCCAGCAGCTCCGGACAGGGGCCCCTGGAGCAGTACTTC. Its protein product is CASSSGQGPLEQYF.

The rearrangement joins TRBV4-1 to TRBJ1-5, with TRBD1 as a possible D gene (5 bases). Per the germline V gene, CDR1 is MGHRA and CDR2 is YSYEKL. V lost 1 base and J lost 1, with 8 bases in between. This CDR3 is 15 amino acids long. The CDR3 sequence is CASSQVGGSNQPQHF. The CDR3 nucleotides are TGCGCCAGCAGCCAAGTGGGGGGGAGCAATCAGCCCCAGCATTTT.

As to this clone: The same CDR3 arises from other DNA sequences in this sample as well. The chain is built from TRBV5-4 and TRBJ2-3; D is ambiguous. This CDR3 is built from 15 residues. Germline values: CDR1 SGHNT, CDR2 YYREEE (reference sequence). The ends were cut back, 0 bases at V and 0 bases at J, with 8 bases in the middle. The CDR3, as DNA: TGTGCCAGCAGCTTGGGAGGCGCTAGCACAGATACGCAGTATTTT. Amino acids: CASSLGGASTDTQYF.

The chain links TRBV7-9 to TRBJ1-2; D uncertain. Trimming took off 5 bases at V and 8 bases at J, with 9 bases between the two ends. CDR1 and CDR2 (germline): SEHNR, FQNEAQ (reference sequence). CDR3 size: 11 residues. The CDR3 sequence: CASSADEGYTF. The CDR3 nucleotides read TGTGCCAGCAGCGCGGACGAAGGCTACACCTTC. The whole variable domain, filled in from reference TRBV7-9 and TRBJ1-2, reads DTGVSQNPRHKITKRGQNVTFRCDPISEHNRLYWYRQTLGQGPEFLTYFQNEAQLEKSRLLSDRFSAERPKGSFSTLEIQRTEQGDSAMYLCASSADEGYTFGSGTRLTVV.

The chain couples TRBV5-4 to TRBJ2-1; D possibly corresponds to TRBD1 (5 bases). In germline, CDR1 is SGHNT, CDR2 YYREEE (reference sequence). The CDR3 length is 15 residues. The V end lost 0 bases, the J end lost 8 bases, and 15 bases lay between the germline ends. Here the CDR3 DNA reads TGTGCCAGCAGCTTGGAGGCAGGGAAGGGCGATGAGCAGTTCTTC. Translated: CASSLEAGKGDEQFF.

This clone was seen repeatedly, ten times or more. CDR3 sequence reads: CASSLGEVPTGELFF. Written as DNA, the CDR3 is TGTGCCAGCAGCTTAGGAGAGGTACCCACCGGGGAGCTGTTTTTT. The rearrangement joins TRBV7-9 to TRBJ2-2; no clear D. The CDR3 totals 15 residues. The V and J ends lost 1 base and 4 bases respectively, with 10 bases between them. Germline V CDR1 and CDR2: SEHNR, FQNEAQ (reference sequence).

This clone showed up just a few times. This specimen includes other DNA sequences encoding the same CDR3. J is TRBJ2-7 and V is TRBV7-2, with a tentative D call TRBD2 (6 bases). Germline CDR1 and CDR2: SGHTA and FQGNSA. The V end lost 0 bases, the J end lost 4 bases, and 7 bases lay between the germline ends. This CDR3 is 13 amino acids long. CDR3 in amino acids: CASSLAGGYEQYF. The CDR3 DNA is TGTGCCAGCAGCTTAGCGGGAGGTTACGAGCAGTACTTC.

The J gene is TRBJ2-7, the V gene TRBV7-3, with 8 bases aligning to TRBD2. There are 15 residues in the CDR3. In germline, CDR1 is SGHTA, CDR2 FQGTGA. With V trimmed by 5 bases and J by 2 bases, 8 bases remained unmatched. The CDR3 sequence: CASSPRLASAYEQYF. The CDR3 nucleotides are TGTGCCAGCAGCCCTAGACTAGCGTCGGCCTACGAGCAGTACTTC.

The chain combines TRBV7-2 with TRBJ2-2; the D gene could be TRBD1 or TRBD2 (5 bases each). The V end was cut by 6 bases, the J end by 0 bases, with 20 bases between. CDR3 length equals 18 residues. Germline assignment: CDR1 SGHTA and CDR2 FQGNSA. In nucleotides, the CDR3 is TGTGCCAGCAGTCAGAGGTCGGGACGGGGCCCGAACACCGGGGAGCTGTTTTTT. It yields the protein CASSQRSGRGPNTGELFF.

The sample holds a few counts of this clone. The chain uses TRBV27 and TRBJ1-6; 8 nucleotides align to TRBD1. The CDR3 consists of 12 residues. The ends lost 5 bases at V and 14 bases at J; junction bases unmatched: 5. CDR1 and CDR2 (germline): MNHEY, SMNVEV (reference sequence). The DNA for the CDR3 is TGTGCCAGCAGTCGCGACAGGGGAGCCCTCCACTTT. It codes for CASSRDRGALHF.

The chain is built from TRBV7-2 and TRBJ2-3, with TRBD1 matching 8 bases. The CDR3 is 18 residues long. Germline lookup yields CDR1 SGHTA and CDR2 FQGNSA. The trim removed 4 bases at V and 9 bases at J, leaving 21 bases unmatched. CDR3 in amino acids: CASSSLETRDRLWWTQYF. DNA of the CDR3: TGTGCCAGCAGCTCGCTGGAAACCCGGGACAGGCTGTGGTGGACGCAGTATTTT.

V is TRBV28 and J is TRBJ2-3, with 8 bases lining up with TRBD1. This CDR3 comprises 14 residues. The junction had 5 bases not matched to a gene; V was cut back by 5 bases and J by 4 bases. Germline lookup yields CDR1 MDHEN and CDR2 SYDVKM. CDR3 in DNA: TGTGCCAGCAGTCTACAGGGGGGCTCAGATACGCAGTATTTT. It translates to CASSLQGGSDTQYF.

This chain connects TRBV28 to TRBJ2-7; D uncertain. V lost 3 bases to trimming and J lost 2 bases, with 17 bases between them. The CDR3 length is 16 residues. Per germline, CDR1 MDHEN and CDR2 SYDVKM. CDR3 loop: CASSFVSLNRPYEQYF. DNA for the CDR3: TGTGCCAGCAGTTTTGTGTCCCTCAACCGACCCTACGAGCAGTACTTC.

The chain links TRBV15 to TRBJ1-4; 7 bases are shared with TRBD1. The V segment lost 0 bases and the J segment 8 bases; nucleotides outside the gene matches: 9. The CDR3 consists of 16 residues. Germline values: CDR1 LNHNV, CDR2 YYDKDF (reference sequence). The CDR3 bases are TGTGCCACCAGCAGAGATCCCCAGGGGGTAGGAGAAAAACTGTTTTTT. It yields the protein CATSRDPQGVGEKLFF.

This clone was observed a handful of times. V and J are TRBV18 and TRBJ2-3; the D is unclear. V shed 4 bases and J shed 0 bases, with 5 bases lying between them. The germline V gene encodes CDR1 KGHSH and CDR2 LQKENI. This CDR3 spans 13 amino acids. The DNA of the CDR3 is TGTGCCAGCTCACGGGTTAGCACAGATACGCAGTATTTT. Its protein is CASSRVSTDTQYF.

This clone appeared a few times. V and J are TRBV11-3 and TRBJ1-1, with 7 bases fitting TRBD1. V lost 1 base and J lost 1; bases outside the gene matches: 3. The germline gives CDR1 SGHNT, CDR2 YENEEA. This CDR3 spans 15 amino acids. CDR3: CASSLGQGPNTEAFF. The CDR3 DNA follows: TGTGCCAGCAGCTTAGGACAGGGTCCGAACACTGAAGCTTTCTTT.

The chain joins TRBV27 to TRBJ2-3; D is perhaps TRBD1 or TRBD2 (5 bases each). The germline V gene has CDR1 MNHEY and CDR2 SMNVEV (reference sequence). V was clipped by 8 bases and J by 4 bases, with 22 bases between them. The CDR3 is 16 residues long. CDR3 region: CASYPEGPAWSDTQYF. The CDR3 nucleotides read TGTGCCAGCTATCCTGAGGGACCGGCGTGGTCAGATACGCAGTATTTT.

The rearrangement uses TRBV28 and TRBJ1-6, with no clear D. This CDR3 has 14 residues. The V gene's germline CDR1 is MDHEN and CDR2 SYDVKM. V was cut by 5 bases and J by 13 bases, with 18 bases left in between. The CDR3 spells CASSGGPRLPPLHF. CDR3 coding DNA: TGTGCCAGCAGTGGTGGGCCCCGCTTACCGCCCCTCCACTTT.

This clone was detected a few times. The V gene is TRBV6-1, the J gene TRBJ1-2; TRBD1 matches 8 bases. The germline gives CDR1 MNHNS, CDR2 SASEGT. The CDR3 is made up of 18 amino acids. V was clipped by 4 bases and J by 4 bases; unmatched bases: 17. CDR3 amino acids: CASSAIRQGSPRLYGYTF. DNA of the CDR3: TGTGCCAGCAGTGCCATCCGACAGGGGAGCCCGAGACTCTATGGCTACACCTTC.

In regard to this clone: Other DNA sequences within the sample encode an identical CDR3. The V call is TRBV25-1, the J call TRBJ2-5; 8 nucleotides match TRBD1. This CDR3 spans 14 amino acids. Germline V gene lookup returns CDR1 MGHDK and CDR2 SYGVNS. Unmatched junction bases numbered 6, after V lost 4 bases and J lost 5 bases. The CDR3 reads CASSGTTGVETQYF. For the CDR3, the DNA is TGTGCCAGCAGTGGAACGACAGGGGTGGAGACCCAGTACTTC.

CDR3 region: CASSIDGGAQETQYF. CDR3 DNA sequence: TGTGCCAGTAGTATAGACGGAGGGGCCCAAGAGACCCAGTACTTC. This chain uses TRBV19 with TRBJ2-5, with D maybe TRBD2 (6 bases). CDR3 size: 15 residues. V was pared by 0 bases and J by 1 base, with 9 bases between. The germline V gene encodes CDR1 LNHDA and CDR2 SQIVND (reference sequence).

The chain uses TRBV5-1 and TRBJ1-5; no firm D call. With 4 bases removed from V and 0 bases from J, the gap between germline ends came to 11 bases. This CDR3 comprises 15 residues. Germline values: CDR1 SGHRS, CDR2 YFSETQ. The CDR3 DNA reads TGCGCCAGCAGCCGGACTGGAGGTAGCAATCAGCCCCAGCATTTT. It specifies CASSRTGGSNQPQHF.

The V call is TRBV18, the J call TRBJ1-3; no clear D gene. Germline V lookup: CDR1 KGHSH, CDR2 LQKENI. This CDR3 has 12 residues. V lost 2 bases and J lost 7, with 6 bases in between. CDR3 residues: CASSPMENTIYF. The CDR3 DNA reads as TGTGCCAGCTCACCAATGGAGAACACCATATATTTT. Full variable domain (rest looked up from reference TRBV18 and TRBJ1-3): NAGVMQNPRHLVRRRGQEARLRCSPMKGHSHVYWYRQLPEEGLKFMVYLQKENIIDESGMPKERFSAEFPKEGPSILRIQQVVRGDSAAYFCASSPMENTIYFGEGSWLTVV.

This clone occurred a few times. The chain carries TRBV9 and TRBJ2-2; 9 bases match TRBD2. Trimming at V came to 4 bases and at J to 3 bases, leaving 13 bases not matched to a gene. The CDR3 is 18 residues long. CDR1 and CDR2 from the germline V gene are SGDLS and YYNGEE. The CDR3 loop reads CASSPSGGGAKDTGELFF. The CDR3 region has the DNA TGTGCCAGCAGCCCCTCCGGCGGGGGGGCCAAGGACACCGGGGAGCTGTTTTTT.

This sequence joins TRBV28 and TRBJ2-4, with D perhaps TRBD2 (7 bases). Germline CDR1 is MDHEN and CDR2 is SYDVKM. This CDR3 spans 15 amino acids. V lost 5 bases to trimming and J lost 5 bases, with 16 bases between them. CDR3 residues: CASSPPGGPQNIQYF. In DNA form, the CDR3 reads TGTGCCAGCAGTCCCCCCGGGGGGCCACAAAACATTCAGTACTTC.

The V call is TRBV4-3, the J call TRBJ1-5; 9 nucleotides align to TRBD1. From germline, CDR1 is LGHNA and CDR2 YSLEER. V was pared by 10 bases and J by 4 bases, with 23 bases of the junction left unmatched. The CDR3 contains 19 residues. The DNA of the CDR3 is TGCGCCATCACCCTTATAGGGACAGGGAGTTTCACCCTTAATCAGCCCCAGCATTTT. Amino acids: CAITLIGTGSFTLNQPQHF.

The chain uses TRBV6-5 and TRBJ2-5; 7 bases are a match to TRBD2. Germline CDR1 and CDR2: MNHEY and SVGAGI. This CDR3 spans 13 amino acids. The J segment lost 5 bases and the V segment lost 6 bases, leaving 6 bases of the junction unmatched. CDR3 protein: CASSWTRSETQYF. The CDR3 DNA sequence: TGTGCCAGCAGCTGGACTAGGAGTGAGACCCAGTACTTC.

CDR3 DNA: TGTGCCAGCAGCCCTCCGACCTTCTGGCAGTTCTTC. This sequence encodes CASSPPTFWQFF. The genes are TRBV7-2 and TRBJ2-1; D is unresolved. CDR1 and CDR2 (germline): SGHTA, FQGNSA. The CDR3 has 12 residues. V was cut by 5 bases and J by 12 bases, with 14 bases left in between.